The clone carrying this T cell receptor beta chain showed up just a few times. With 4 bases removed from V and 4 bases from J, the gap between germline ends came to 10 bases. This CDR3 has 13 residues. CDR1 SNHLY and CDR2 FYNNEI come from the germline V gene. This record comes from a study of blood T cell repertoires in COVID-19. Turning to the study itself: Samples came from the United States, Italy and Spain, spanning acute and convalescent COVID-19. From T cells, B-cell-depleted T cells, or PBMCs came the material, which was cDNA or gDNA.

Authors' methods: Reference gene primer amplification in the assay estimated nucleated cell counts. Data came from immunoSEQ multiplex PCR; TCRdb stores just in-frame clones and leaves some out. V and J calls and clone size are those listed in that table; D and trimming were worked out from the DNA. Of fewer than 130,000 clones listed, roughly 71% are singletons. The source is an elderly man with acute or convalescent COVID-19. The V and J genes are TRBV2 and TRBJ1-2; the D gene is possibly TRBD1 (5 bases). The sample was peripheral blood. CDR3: CASSGDLSYGYTF. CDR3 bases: TGTGCCAGCAGTGGGGACTTAAGCTATGGCTACACCTTC.